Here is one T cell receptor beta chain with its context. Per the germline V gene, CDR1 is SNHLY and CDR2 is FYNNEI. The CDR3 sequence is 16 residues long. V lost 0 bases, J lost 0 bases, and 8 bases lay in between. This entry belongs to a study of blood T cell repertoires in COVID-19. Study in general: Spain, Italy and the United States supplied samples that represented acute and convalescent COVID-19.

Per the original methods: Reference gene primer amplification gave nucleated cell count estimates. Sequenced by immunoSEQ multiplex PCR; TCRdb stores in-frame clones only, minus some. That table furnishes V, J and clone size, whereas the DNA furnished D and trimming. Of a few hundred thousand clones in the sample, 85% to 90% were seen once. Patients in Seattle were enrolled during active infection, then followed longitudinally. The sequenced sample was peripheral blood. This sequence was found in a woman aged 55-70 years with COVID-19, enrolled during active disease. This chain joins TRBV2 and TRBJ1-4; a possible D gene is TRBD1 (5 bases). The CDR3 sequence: CASSEAAQATNEKLFF. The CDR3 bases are TGTGCCAGCAGTGAAGCGGCACAGGCAACTAATGAAAAACTGTTTTTT.